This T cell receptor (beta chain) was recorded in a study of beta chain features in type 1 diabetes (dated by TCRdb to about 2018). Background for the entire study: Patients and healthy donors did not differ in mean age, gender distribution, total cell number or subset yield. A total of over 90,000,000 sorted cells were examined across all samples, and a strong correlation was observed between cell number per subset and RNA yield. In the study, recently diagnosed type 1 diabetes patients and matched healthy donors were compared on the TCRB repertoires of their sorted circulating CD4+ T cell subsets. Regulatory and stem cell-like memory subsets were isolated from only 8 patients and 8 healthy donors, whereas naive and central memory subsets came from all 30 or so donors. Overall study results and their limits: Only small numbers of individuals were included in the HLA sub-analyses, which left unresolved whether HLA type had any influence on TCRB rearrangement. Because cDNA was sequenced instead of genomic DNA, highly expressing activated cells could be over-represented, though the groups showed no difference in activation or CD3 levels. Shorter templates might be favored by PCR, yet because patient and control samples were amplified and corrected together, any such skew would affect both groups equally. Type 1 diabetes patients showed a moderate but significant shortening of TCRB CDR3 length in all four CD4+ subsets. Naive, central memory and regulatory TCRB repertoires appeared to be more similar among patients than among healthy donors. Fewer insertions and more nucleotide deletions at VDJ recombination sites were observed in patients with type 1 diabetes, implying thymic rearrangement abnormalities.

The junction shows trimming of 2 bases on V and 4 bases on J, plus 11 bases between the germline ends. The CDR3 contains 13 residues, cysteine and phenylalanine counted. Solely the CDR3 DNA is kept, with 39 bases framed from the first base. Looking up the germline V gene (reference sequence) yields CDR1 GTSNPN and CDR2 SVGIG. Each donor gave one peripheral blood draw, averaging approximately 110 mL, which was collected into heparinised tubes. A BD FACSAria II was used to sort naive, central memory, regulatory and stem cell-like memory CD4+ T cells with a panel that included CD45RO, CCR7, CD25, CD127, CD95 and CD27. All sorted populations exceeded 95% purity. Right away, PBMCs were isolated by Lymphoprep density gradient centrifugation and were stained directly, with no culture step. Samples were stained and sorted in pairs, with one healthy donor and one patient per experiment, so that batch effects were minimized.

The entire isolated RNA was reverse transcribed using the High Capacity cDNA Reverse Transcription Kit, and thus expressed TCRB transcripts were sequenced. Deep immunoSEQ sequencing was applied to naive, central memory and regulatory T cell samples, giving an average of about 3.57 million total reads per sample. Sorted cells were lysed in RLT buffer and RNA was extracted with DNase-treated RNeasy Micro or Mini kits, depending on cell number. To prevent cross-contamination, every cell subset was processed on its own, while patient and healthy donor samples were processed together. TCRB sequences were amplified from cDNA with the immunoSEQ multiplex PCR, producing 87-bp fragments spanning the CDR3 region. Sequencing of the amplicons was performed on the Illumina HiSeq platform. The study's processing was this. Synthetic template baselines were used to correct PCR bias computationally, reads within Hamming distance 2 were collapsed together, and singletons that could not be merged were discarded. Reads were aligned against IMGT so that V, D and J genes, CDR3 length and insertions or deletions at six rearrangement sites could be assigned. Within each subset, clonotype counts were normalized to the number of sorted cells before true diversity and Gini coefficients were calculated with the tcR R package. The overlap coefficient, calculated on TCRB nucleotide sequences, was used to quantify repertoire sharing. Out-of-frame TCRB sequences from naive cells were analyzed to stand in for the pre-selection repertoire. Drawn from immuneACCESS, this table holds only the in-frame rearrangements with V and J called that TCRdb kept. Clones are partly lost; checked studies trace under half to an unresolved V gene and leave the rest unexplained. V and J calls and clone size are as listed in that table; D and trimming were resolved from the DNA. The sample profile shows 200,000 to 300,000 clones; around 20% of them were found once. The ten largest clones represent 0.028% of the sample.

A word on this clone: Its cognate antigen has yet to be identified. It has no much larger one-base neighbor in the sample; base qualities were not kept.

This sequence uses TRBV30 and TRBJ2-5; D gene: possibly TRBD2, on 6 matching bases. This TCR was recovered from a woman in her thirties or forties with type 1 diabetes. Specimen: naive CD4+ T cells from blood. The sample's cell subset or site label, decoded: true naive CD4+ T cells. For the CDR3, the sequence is CAWSPGAGETQYF. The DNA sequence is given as TGTGCCTGGAGTCCGGGAGCAGGAGAGACCCAGTACTTC.